Here is one T cell receptor (beta chain) with its context. This record comes from a study of cytomegalovirus exposure and HLA in healthy donors. With V trimmed by 5 bases and J by 3 bases, 3 bases remained unmatched. The CDR3 is 14 amino acids. Germline V gives CDR1 MNHNS, CDR2 SASEGT. 60 Vbeta and 13 Jbeta primers were used in PCR. This table comes from immunoSEQ multiplex PCR, and its TCRdb copy is limited to in-frame clones, with some not included. Of about 160,000 clones in the sample, roughly two thirds were seen once. The clonotype originates from a woman in her thirties in good health and CMV-seronegative. The rearrangement uses TRBV6-1 and TRBJ1-5, with 8 bases matching TRBD1. Sample: PBMCs. The CDR3, as DNA: TGTGCCAGCAGTACGGGACAGGACAATCAGCCCCAGCATTTT. This codes for CASSTGQDNQPQHF.